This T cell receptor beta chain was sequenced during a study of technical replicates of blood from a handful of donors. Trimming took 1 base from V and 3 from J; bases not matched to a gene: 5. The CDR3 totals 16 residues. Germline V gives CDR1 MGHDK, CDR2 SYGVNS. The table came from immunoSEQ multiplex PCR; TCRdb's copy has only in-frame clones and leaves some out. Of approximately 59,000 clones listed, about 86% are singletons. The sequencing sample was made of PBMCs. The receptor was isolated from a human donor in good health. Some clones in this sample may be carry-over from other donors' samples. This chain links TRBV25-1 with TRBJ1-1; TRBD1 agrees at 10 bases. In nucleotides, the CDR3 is TGTGCCAGCAGTGAATTTGTGGGACAGGGGTACACTGAAGCTTTCTTT. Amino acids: CASSEFVGQGYTEAFF.